This T cell receptor (beta chain) is from a study of long-term antiretroviral therapy in people with HIV. Looking at the study overall: A decade or so separates the oldest specimens from the later 2015 immediate-ART recommendation.

With survey level as its setting, the immunoSEQ assay was v3.0. Profiling relied on immunoSEQ multiplex PCR, and the TCRdb table lists in-frame clones only, not all of them. Seen here are around 30,000 clones, about 96% observed once, and the top ten hold around 2%. A word on this clone: No antigen is known for it.

The study's findings and limits: The study found narrower CDR3 length ranges in HIV repertoires than in controls. Repertoire composition at all time points was dominated by clones that had expanded before ART.

The source material was unsorted PBMCs, sampled roughly 6.9 years after starting antiretroviral therapy. This TCR was recovered from a man aged 25 to 45 with HIV.

The CDR3 sequence is CASSLGLAGVSYNEQFF. The CDR3 coding sequence is TGTGCCAGCAGCTTGGGACTAGCGGGGGTGAGCTACAATGAGCAGTTCTTC. This chain links TRBV7-3 with TRBJ2-1; 14 bases fit TRBD2. The trim removed 3 bases at V and 3 bases at J, leaving 4 bases unmatched. This CDR3 has 17 residues. Looked up from germline, CDR1 is SGHTA and CDR2 is FQGTGA.